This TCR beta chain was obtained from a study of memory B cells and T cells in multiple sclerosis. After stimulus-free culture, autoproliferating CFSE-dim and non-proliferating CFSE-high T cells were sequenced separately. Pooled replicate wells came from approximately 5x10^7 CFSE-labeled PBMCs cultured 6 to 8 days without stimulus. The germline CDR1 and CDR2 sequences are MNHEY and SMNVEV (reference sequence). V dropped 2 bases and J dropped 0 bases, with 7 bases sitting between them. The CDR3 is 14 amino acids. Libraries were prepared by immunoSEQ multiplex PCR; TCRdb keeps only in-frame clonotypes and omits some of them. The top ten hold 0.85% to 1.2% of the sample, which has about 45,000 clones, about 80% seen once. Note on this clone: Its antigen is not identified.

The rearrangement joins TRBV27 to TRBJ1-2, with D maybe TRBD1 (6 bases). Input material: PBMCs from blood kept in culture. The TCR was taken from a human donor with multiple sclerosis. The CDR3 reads CASSLDRTNYGYTF. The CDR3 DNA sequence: TGTGCCAGCAGTTTAGACAGGACTAACTATGGCTACACCTTC.